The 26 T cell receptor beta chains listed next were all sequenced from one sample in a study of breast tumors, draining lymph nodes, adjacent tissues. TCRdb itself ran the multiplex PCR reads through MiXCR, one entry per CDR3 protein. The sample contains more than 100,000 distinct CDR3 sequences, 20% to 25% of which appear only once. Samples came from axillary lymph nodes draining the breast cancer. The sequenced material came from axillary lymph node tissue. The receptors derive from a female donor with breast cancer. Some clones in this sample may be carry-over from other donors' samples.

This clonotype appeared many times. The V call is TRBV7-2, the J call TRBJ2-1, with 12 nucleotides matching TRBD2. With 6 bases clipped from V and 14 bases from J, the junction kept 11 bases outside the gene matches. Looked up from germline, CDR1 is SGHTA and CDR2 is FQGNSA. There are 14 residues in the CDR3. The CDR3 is CASRQTSGSRLEFF. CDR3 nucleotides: TGTGCCAGCAGACAGACTAGCGGGAGTAGGTTGGAGTTCTTC.

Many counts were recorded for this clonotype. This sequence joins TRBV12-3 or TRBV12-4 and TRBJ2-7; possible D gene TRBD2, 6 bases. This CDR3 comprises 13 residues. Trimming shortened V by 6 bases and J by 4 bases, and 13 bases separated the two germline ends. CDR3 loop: CASSYLSGYEQYF. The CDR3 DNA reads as TGTGCCAGCAGCTATCTTAGCGGTTACGAGCAGTACTTC.

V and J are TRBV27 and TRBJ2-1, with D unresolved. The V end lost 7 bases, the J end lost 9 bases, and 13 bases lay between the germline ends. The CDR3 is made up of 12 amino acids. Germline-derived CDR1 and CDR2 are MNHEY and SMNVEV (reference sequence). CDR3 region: CASNLGYGEQFF. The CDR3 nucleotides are TGTGCCAGCAACCTGGGGTACGGTGAGCAGTTCTTC.

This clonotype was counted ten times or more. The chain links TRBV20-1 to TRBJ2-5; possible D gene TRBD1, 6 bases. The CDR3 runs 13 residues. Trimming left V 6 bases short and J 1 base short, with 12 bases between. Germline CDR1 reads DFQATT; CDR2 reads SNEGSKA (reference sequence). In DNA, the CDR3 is TGCAGTGCCACAGGACAGTTCCAAGAGACCCAGTACTTC. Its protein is CSATGQFQETQYF.

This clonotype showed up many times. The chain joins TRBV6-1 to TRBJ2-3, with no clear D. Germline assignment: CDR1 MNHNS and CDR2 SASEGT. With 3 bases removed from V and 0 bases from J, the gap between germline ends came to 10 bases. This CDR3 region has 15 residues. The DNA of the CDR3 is TGTGCCAGCAGTGATTCACGACTTAGCACAGATACGCAGTATTTT. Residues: CASSDSRLSTDTQYF.

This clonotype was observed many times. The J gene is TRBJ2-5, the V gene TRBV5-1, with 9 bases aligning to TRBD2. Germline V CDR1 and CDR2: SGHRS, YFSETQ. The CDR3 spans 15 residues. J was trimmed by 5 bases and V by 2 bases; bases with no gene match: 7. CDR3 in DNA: TGCGCCAGCAGCTTCGGCGGGAGGGCCGGGGAGACCCAGTACTTC. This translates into CASSFGGRAGETQYF.

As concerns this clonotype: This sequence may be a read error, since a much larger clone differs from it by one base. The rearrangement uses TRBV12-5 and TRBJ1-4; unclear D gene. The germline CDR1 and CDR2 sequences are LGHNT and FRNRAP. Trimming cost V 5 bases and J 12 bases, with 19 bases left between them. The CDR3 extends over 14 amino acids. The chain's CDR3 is CASGPGLGREQLFF. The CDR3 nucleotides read TGTGCTAGTGGTCCCGGACTCGGACGGGAACAACTGTTTTTT.

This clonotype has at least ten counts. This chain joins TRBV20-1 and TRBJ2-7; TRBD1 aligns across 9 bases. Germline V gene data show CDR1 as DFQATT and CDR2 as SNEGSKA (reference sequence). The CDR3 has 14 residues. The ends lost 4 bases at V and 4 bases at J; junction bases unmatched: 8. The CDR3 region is CSANSGQGSYEQYF. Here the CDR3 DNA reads TGCAGTGCTAATTCGGGACAGGGAAGTTACGAGCAGTACTTC.

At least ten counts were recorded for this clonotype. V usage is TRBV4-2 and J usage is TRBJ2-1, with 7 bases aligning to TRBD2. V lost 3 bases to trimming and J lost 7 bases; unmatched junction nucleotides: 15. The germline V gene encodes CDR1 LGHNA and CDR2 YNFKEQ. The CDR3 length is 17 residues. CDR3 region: CASSHPAGLSSLNEQFF. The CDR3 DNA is TGTGCCAGCAGCCATCCAGCGGGACTCTCGTCGTTGAATGAGCAGTTCTTC.

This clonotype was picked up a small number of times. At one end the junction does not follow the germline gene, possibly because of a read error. CDR3 in DNA: TGTGCCAGCTCACGACAGAGGGACAGGCTAGGGTATGGCTCCACCTTC. It is translated as CASSRQRDRLGYGSTF. This rearrangement joins TRBV18 to TRBJ1-2; TRBD1 agrees at 8 bases. Germline V lookup: CDR1 KGHSH, CDR2 LQKENI. CDR3 size: 16 residues.

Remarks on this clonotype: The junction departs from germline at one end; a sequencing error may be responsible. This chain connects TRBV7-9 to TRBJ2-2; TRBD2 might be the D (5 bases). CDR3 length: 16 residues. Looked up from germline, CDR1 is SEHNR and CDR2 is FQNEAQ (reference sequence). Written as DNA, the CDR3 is TGTGCCAGCGGCTTAGCTCTCCAGATGAACACCGGGGAGTTGTTTTTT. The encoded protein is CASGLALQMNTGELFF.

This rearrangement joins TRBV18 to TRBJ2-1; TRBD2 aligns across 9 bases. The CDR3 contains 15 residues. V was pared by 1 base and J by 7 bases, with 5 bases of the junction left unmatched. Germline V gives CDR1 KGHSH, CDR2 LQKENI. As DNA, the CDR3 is TGTGCCAGCTCACCACTAGCGGGAGAGGGTAATGAGCAGTTCTTC. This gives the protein CASSPLAGEGNEQFF.

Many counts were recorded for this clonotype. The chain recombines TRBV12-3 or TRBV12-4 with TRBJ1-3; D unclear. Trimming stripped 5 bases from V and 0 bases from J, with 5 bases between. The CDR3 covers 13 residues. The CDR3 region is CASSQSSGNTIYF. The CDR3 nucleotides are TGTGCCAGCAGTCAAAGCTCTGGAAACACCATATATTTT.

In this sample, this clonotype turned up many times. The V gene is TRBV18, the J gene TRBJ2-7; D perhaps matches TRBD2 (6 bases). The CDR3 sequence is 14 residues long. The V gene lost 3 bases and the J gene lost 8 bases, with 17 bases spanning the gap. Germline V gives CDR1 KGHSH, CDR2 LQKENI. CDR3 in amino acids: CASSPPPGGAKQYF. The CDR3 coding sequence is TGTGCCAGCTCACCCCCCCCAGGCGGGGCCAAGCAGTACTTC.

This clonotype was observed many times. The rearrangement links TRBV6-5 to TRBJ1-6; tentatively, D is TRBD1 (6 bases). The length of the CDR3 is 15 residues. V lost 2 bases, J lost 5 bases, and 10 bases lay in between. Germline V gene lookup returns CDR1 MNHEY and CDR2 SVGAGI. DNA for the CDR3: TGTGCCAGCAGTTACGGGACACAGAATAATTCACCCCTCCACTTT. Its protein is CASSYGTQNNSPLHF.

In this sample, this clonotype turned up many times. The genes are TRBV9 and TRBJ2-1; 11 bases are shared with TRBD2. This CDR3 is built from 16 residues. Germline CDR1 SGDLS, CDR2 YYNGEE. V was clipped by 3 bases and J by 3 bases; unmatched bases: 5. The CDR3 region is CASSAPGTSGYNEQFF. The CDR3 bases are TGTGCCAGCAGCGCTCCCGGGACTAGCGGCTACAATGAGCAGTTCTTC. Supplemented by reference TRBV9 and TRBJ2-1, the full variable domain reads DSGVTQTPKHLITATGQRVTLRCSPRSGDLSVYWYQQSLDQGLQFLIQYYNGEERAKGNILERFSAQQFPDLHSELNLSSLELGDSALYFCASSAPGTSGYNEQFFGPGTRLTVL.

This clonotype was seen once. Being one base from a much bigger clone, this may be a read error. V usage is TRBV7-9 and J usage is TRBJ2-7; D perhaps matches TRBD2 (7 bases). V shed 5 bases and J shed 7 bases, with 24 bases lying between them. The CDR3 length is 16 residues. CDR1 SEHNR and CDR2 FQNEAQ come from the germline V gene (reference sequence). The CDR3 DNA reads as TGTGCCAGCAGCCTAGGGGGAGGGGAGGGTCTCTATGAGCAGTACTTC. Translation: CASSLGGGEGLYEQYF.

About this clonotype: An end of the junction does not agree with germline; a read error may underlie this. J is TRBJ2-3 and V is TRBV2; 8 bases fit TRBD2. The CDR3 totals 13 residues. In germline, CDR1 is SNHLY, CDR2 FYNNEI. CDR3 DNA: TGTTCCAGTAAAAGCGGGGGTACAGATACGCAGTATTTT. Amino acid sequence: CSSKSGGTDTQYF.

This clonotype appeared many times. Here the CDR3 reads CASSFWGTDTQYF. In DNA form, the CDR3 reads TGTGCCAGCAGTTTCTGGGGCACAGATACGCAGTATTTT. The V call is TRBV12-3 or TRBV12-4, the J call TRBJ2-3; D gene uncertain. V dropped 3 bases and J dropped 1 base, with 5 bases sitting between them. CDR3 size: 13 residues.

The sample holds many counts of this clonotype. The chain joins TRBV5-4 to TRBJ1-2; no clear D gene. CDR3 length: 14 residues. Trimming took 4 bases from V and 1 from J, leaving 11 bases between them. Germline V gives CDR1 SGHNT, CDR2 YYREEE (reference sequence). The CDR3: CASSTSTVNYGYTF. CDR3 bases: TGTGCCAGCAGCACCAGCACAGTTAACTATGGCTACACCTTC. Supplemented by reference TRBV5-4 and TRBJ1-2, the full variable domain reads ETGVTQSPTHLIKTRGQQVTLRCSSQSGHNTVSWYQQALGQGPQFIFQYYREEENGRGNFPPRFSGLQFPNYSSELNVNALELDDSALYLCASSTSTVNYGYTFGSGTRLTVV.

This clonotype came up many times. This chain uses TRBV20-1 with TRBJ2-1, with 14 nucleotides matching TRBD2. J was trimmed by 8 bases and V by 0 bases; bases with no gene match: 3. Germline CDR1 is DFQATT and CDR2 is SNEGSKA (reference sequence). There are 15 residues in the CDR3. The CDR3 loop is CSARDGTSGRHEQFF. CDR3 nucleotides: TGCAGTGCTAGAGATGGGACTAGCGGGAGACATGAGCAGTTCTTC.

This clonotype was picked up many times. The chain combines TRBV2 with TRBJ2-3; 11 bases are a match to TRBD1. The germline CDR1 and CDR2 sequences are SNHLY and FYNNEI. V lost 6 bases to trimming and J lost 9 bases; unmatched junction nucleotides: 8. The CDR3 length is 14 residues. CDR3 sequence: CASRLGQGADTQYF. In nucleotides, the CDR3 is TGTGCCAGCAGATTAGGACAGGGGGCTGACACGCAGTATTTT.

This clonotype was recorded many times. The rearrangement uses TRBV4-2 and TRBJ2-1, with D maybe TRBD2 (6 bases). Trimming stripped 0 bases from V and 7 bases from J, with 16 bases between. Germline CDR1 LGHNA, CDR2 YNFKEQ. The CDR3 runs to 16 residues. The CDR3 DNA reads TGTGCCAGCAGCCAAGATCACGGTCTAGCGATGAATGAGCAGTTCTTC. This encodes CASSQDHGLAMNEQFF.

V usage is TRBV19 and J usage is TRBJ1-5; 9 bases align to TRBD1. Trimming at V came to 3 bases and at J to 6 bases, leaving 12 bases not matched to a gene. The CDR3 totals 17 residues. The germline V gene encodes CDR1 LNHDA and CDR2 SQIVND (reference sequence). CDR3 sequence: CASSIRTGGVLGQPQHF. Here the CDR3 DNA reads TGTGCCAGTAGTATCCGTACAGGGGGCGTTTTAGGTCAGCCCCAGCATTTT.

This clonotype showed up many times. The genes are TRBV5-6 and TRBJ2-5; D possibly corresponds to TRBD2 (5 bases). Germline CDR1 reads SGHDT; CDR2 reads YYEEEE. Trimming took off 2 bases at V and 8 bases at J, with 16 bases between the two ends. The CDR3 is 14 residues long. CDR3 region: CASSFGVGYRTQYF. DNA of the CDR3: TGTGCCAGCAGCTTCGGGGTAGGGTACCGAACCCAGTACTTC.

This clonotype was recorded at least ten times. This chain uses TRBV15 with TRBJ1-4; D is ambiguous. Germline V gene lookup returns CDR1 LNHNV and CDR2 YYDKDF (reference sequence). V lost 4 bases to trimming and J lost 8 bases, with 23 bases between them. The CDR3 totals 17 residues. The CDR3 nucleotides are TGTGCCACCAGCACCTATGGGAGGGTTTCAAGCGGGGAAAAACTGTTTTTT. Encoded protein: CATSTYGRVSSGEKLFF.